Following are 14 T cell receptor beta chains from one sample sequenced in a study of cytomegalovirus exposure and HLA in healthy donors (dated by TCRdb to 2015 to 2018). Receptors were amplified or captured by the immunoSEQ multiplex PCR assay. For the multiplex PCR, a mixture combining 60 forward primers for TCR Vbeta segments and 13 reverse primers for TCR Jbeta segments was used. TCRdb carries this immuneACCESS record with in-frame sequences only. Its versions omit some clonotypes, under half of them owing to an unresolved V gene in the studies checked, with the rest unexplained. Across this sample there are about 130,000 clones, with 78% seen only once. Jointly, the top ten make up roughly 1.9% of the sample. The material sequenced was PBMCs. Every receptor here comes from a woman aged 40 to 50 in good health and CMV-seronegative.

This clone was detected only a few times. A junction boundary mismatches the germline segment, possibly from a read error. J is TRBJ2-7 and V is TRBV14; the D gene is possibly TRBD2 (5 bases). This CDR3 is built from 14 residues. Per the germline V gene, CDR1 is SGHDN and CDR2 is FVKESK. The CDR3 DNA reads TGTGCCAGCAGTGGACGAGGGCTCGCCTACAAGCAGTACTTC. It specifies CASSGRGLAYKQYF.

The chain recombines TRBV7-3 with TRBJ1-1; 7 nucleotides line up with TRBD1. Germline CDR1 is SGHTA and CDR2 is FQGTGA. The CDR3 has 14 residues. Trimming removed 5 bases from V and 10 bases from J; junction bases left unmatched: 13. CDR3 protein: CASSLDRAFSGAFF. CDR3 nucleotide sequence: TGTGCCAGCAGCCTTGACAGGGCGTTCTCCGGAGCTTTCTTT.

V is TRBV2 and J is TRBJ1-2; D uncertain. Germline loops: CDR1 SNHLY, CDR2 FYNNEI. Trimming left V 3 bases short and J 8 bases short, with 10 bases between. This CDR3 is built from 12 residues. The CDR3 bases are TGTGCCAGCAGTGACCAGCGTAGAGGCTACACCTTC. Its translation: CASSDQRRGYTF.

This sequence joins TRBV28 and TRBJ2-1; 8 bases fit TRBD2. Looked up from germline, CDR1 is MDHEN and CDR2 is SYDVKM. This CDR3 has 15 residues. Unmatched junction bases numbered 6, after V lost 1 base and J lost 7 bases. The DNA of the CDR3 is TGTGCCAGCAGTTTATTTAGCGGGGCAAGGAATGAGCAGTTCTTC. As protein: CASSLFSGARNEQFF.

J is TRBJ2-7 and V is TRBV14; 8 positions match TRBD2. J gave up 5 bases and V 0 bases, and 9 bases lay outside the gene matches. This CDR3 contains 16 residues. The germline V gene has CDR1 SGHDN and CDR2 FVKESK. CDR3 sequence: CASSQDQAAGADEQYF. The CDR3 bases are TGTGCCAGCAGCCAAGATCAAGCAGCGGGAGCAGACGAGCAGTACTTC. The complete variable domain, with remaining parts taken from reference TRBV14 and TRBJ2-7, reads EAGVTQFPSHSVIEKGQTVTLRCDPISGHDNLYWYRRVMGKEIKFLLHFVKESKQDESGMPNNRFLAERTGGTYSTLKVQPAELEDSGVYFCASSQDQAAGADEQYFGPGTRLTVT.

J is TRBJ2-5 and V is TRBV6-1; TRBD1 matches at 9 bases. Germline lookup yields CDR1 MNHNS and CDR2 SASEGT. The junction had 8 bases not matched to a gene; V was cut back by 10 bases and J by 5 bases. The CDR3 runs 13 residues. The CDR3 bases are TGTGCCATCGTGACAGGGGGGTGGGAGACCCAGTACTTC. Translated: CAIVTGGWETQYF.

The chain has TRBV11-1 and TRBJ1-2; 10 bases map to TRBD1. The length of the CDR3 is 15 residues. Germline CDR1 reads SGHAT; CDR2 reads FQDESV (reference sequence). The junction had 7 bases not matched to a gene; V was cut back by 4 bases and J by 5 bases. For the CDR3, the DNA is TGTGCCAGCAGCTCGGGACAGGGGATCTTGTATGGCTACACCTTC. It specifies CASSSGQGILYGYTF.

CDR3 sequence: CASSSFGVSYNEQFF. CDR3 sequence (DNA): TGTGCCAGCAGCTCATTCGGGGTCTCCTACAATGAGCAGTTCTTC. The chain recombines TRBV14 with TRBJ2-1; maybe TRBD2 (5 bases). CDR3 size: 15 residues. V was clipped by 5 bases and J by 0 bases, with 11 bases between them. CDR1 and CDR2 from the germline V gene are SGHDN and FVKESK. The full variable domain, completed using reference TRBV14 and TRBJ2-1, is EAGVTQFPSHSVIEKGQTVTLRCDPISGHDNLYWYRRVMGKEIKFLLHFVKESKQDESGMPNNRFLAERTGGTYSTLKVQPAELEDSGVYFCASSSFGVSYNEQFFGPGTRLTVL.

This chain links TRBV30 with TRBJ2-3; TRBD1 matches at 7 bases. V dropped 4 bases and J dropped 2; count of bases not matched to a gene: 9. Germline V CDR1 and CDR2: GTSNPN, SVGIG (reference sequence). The length of the CDR3 is 15 residues. CDR3 coding DNA: TGTGCCTGGAAAAGGGGGACAGCCTCCACAGATACGCAGTATTTT. Amino acid sequence: CAWKRGTASTDTQYF.

This rearrangement joins TRBV30 to TRBJ1-1, with D hard to call. Germline V gives CDR1 GTSNPN, CDR2 SVGIG (reference sequence). Trimming took off 0 bases at V and 0 bases at J, with 5 bases between the two ends. This CDR3 has 13 residues. Written as DNA, the CDR3 is TGTGCCTGGAGTGTATCAGTGAACACTGAAGCTTTCTTT. Translating gives CAWSVSVNTEAFF.

The chain combines TRBV4-1 with TRBJ2-1; 13 nucleotides match TRBD2. With V trimmed by 0 bases and J by 8 bases, 16 bases remained unmatched. The CDR3 loop spans 20 amino acids. Germline CDR1 and CDR2: MGHRA and YSYEKL. In DNA form, the CDR3 reads TGCGCCAGCAGCCAAGACCCTATAACTAGCGGGGGGGCCGAGATGGATGAGCAGTTCTTC. It is translated as CASSQDPITSGGAEMDEQFF.

Details on this clone: Mismatch with germline at one junction end may stem from a read error. The rearrangement links TRBV5-1 to TRBJ1-2; perhaps TRBD1 as D (6 bases). The CDR3 has 13 amino acids. The germline V gene encodes CDR1 SGHRS and CDR2 YFSETQ. CDR3 in amino acids: CASSLATRGPSIF. In DNA form, the CDR3 reads TGCGCCAGCAGCTTGGCTACCAGGGGCCCCTCTATCTTC.

The chain uses TRBV18 and TRBJ1-2; perhaps TRBD1 as D (5 bases). This CDR3 has 14 amino acids. V lost 2 bases and J 2 bases, leaving 9 bases between the germline ends. Germline V gives CDR1 KGHSH, CDR2 LQKENI. The CDR3 region is CASSPDRSNYGYTF. The CDR3 DNA reads as TGTGCCAGCTCACCAGACAGATCCAACTATGGCTACACCTTC.

Comments on this clone: A junction end diverges from the germline sequence, so it may reflect a read error. J is TRBJ2-7 and V is TRBV29-1; TRBD1 might be the D (5 bases). Germline V lookup: CDR1 SQVTM, CDR2 ANQGSEA. The CDR3 covers 8 residues. The CDR3 DNA is TGCAGCGTTTTGAGTAACAGGTTC. It encodes CSVLSNRF.